The 14 T cell receptor beta chains below all came from one sample that was sequenced in a study of regulatory T cells in long-lasting Graves disease. Construction of TCR beta libraries relied on iRepertoire HTBI primers and on Arm-PCR targeting CDR3 regions. TCRdb redid the calling of the multiplex PCR reads with MiXCR, one entry per CDR3 protein. Of fewer than 650,000 distinct CDR3 sequences listed, around 17% were seen once; the top ten hold 15% to 20%. Time point: newly diagnosed GD, antithyroid drugs for less than 3 months. PBMC-extracted RNA yielded the TCR library. These same data were also listed under a study on T cells in Graves' hyperthyroidism and ophthalmopathy.

The sample consisted of peripheral blood mononuclear cells (PBMCs), taken at new diagnosis, from a patient treated with antithyroid drugs. These TCRs come from a woman in her 30s with Graves disease.

Comment on this clonotype: A read error may produce the germline difference seen at one junction end. The rearrangement links TRBV12-3 or TRBV12-4 to TRBJ2-2; weak D call: TRBD2 (5 bases). This CDR3 contains 16 residues. The CDR3 is CASRRMAGIRTGELFF. The DNA for the CDR3 is TGTGCCAGCAGACGCATGGCCGGGATACGGACCGGGGAGTTGTTTTTT.

This clonotype occurred many times. The J gene is TRBJ1-2, the V gene TRBV7-6, with a possible D match to TRBD1 (6 bases). Germline V gene lookup returns CDR1 SGHVS and CDR2 FNYEAQ. Deletions cut 7 bases from V and 6 bases from J, with 15 bases between. The CDR3 is 13 amino acids. The CDR3 region has the DNA TGTGCCAGCACCACCTTACAGGGCCATGGCTACACCTTC. This sequence encodes CASTTLQGHGYTF.

This clonotype came up many times. The chain has TRBV7-9 and TRBJ1-2; D is possibly TRBD1 (5 bases). Germline CDR1 is SEHNR and CDR2 is FQNEAQ (reference sequence). Trimming removed 0 bases at V and 2 bases at J, with 10 bases between. There are 15 residues in the CDR3. The CDR3 bases are TGTGCCAGCAGCTTAGCAGGGACGGCGAACTATGGCTACACCTTC. It is translated as CASSLAGTANYGYTF.

The chain carries TRBV6-1 and TRBJ2-1; 11 nucleotides align to TRBD1. V shed 3 bases and J 6 bases; nucleotides not matched to a gene: 1. Germline CDR1 and CDR2: MNHNS and SASEGT. This CDR3 spans 14 amino acids. In nucleotides, the CDR3 is TGTGCCAGCAGTGACGGGACAGGGGGCAATGAGCAGTTCTTC. Protein product: CASSDGTGGNEQFF.

This clonotype has a count of ten or more. The chain couples TRBV28 to TRBJ2-5; TRBD2 matches at 10 bases. Germline lookup yields CDR1 MDHEN and CDR2 SYDVKM. The CDR3 spans 17 residues. Trimming took 5 bases from V and 3 from J; bases not matched to a gene: 12. The CDR3 region has the DNA TGTGCCAGCAGTCGTCCTAGCGGGAGTGTTTTGGAAGAGACCCAGTACTTC. Protein sequence: CASSRPSGSVLEETQYF.

This clonotype appeared a single time. This may be a read error: a much more frequent sequence differs by one nucleotide. This chain uses TRBV29-1 with TRBJ2-7, with 9 bases lining up with TRBD1. The CDR3 runs to 14 residues. Looked up from germline, CDR1 is SQVTM and CDR2 is ANQGSEA. Here the CDR3 DNA reads TGCAACGTTTCCGGGACAGGGAGCTCCTACGAGCAGTACTTC. The encoded protein is CNVSGTGSSYEQYF.

V usage is TRBV4-1 and J usage is TRBJ2-5; unclear D gene. This CDR3 is 15 amino acids long. Germline V gene sequence: CDR1 MGHRA, CDR2 YSYEKL. V was shortened by 2 bases and J by 2 bases, with 12 bases between the two germline ends. This CDR3 is CASSQSRRKQETQYF. In DNA form, the CDR3 reads TGCGCCAGCAGCCAAAGCCGCAGGAAACAAGAGACCCAGTACTTC.

About this clonotype: One base away lies a much larger clone, so this may be a sequencing read error. The genes are TRBV5-6 and TRBJ2-5, with 11 bases identical to TRBD2. This CDR3 is built from 16 residues. CDR1 and CDR2 (germline): SGHDT, YYEEEE. In DNA form, the CDR3 reads TGTGCCAGCAGCTACGGACTAGCGGGCCGTCAAGAGACCCAGCACTTC. It encodes CASSYGLAGRQETQHF.

This clonotype occurred a few times. This sequence joins TRBV28 and TRBJ2-2, with 10 bases that match TRBD2. J gave up 2 bases and V 7 bases, and 4 bases lay outside the gene matches. Germline CDR1 MDHEN, CDR2 SYDVKM. The CDR3 extends over 15 amino acids. In DNA, the CDR3 is TGTGCCAGCAATCCTAGCGGGAGAAACACCGGGGAGCTGTTTTTT. This translates into CASNPSGRNTGELFF. The full variable domain, completed using reference TRBV28 and TRBJ2-2, is DVKVTQSSRYLVKRTGEKVFLECVQDMDHENMFWYRQDPGLGLRLIYFSYDVKMKEKGDIPEGYSVSREKKERFSLILESASTNQTSMYLCASNPSGRNTGELFFGEGSRLTVL.

This clonotype was observed a handful of times. This chain joins TRBV11-2 and TRBJ2-1; no clear D. With 1 base removed from V and 4 bases from J, the gap between germline ends came to 8 bases. CDR1 SGHAT and CDR2 FQNNGV come from the germline V gene. The CDR3 loop spans 14 amino acids. CDR3 coding DNA: TGTGCCAGCAGCTTAGGGGCAGTTTACAATGAGCAGTTCTTC. Translation: CASSLGAVYNEQFF.

This clonotype was counted at least ten times. The rearrangement joins TRBV9 to TRBJ2-3; D remains unclear. Trimming left V 0 bases short and J 0 bases short, with 8 bases between. Germline loops: CDR1 SGDLS, CDR2 YYNGEE. This CDR3 region has 15 residues. The CDR3 here is CASSVARSSTDTQYF. CDR3 coding DNA: TGTGCCAGCAGCGTAGCCCGTTCTAGCACAGATACGCAGTATTTT.

The sample holds many counts of this clonotype. The chain has TRBV28 and TRBJ1-1, with D tentatively TRBD1 (5 bases). Trimming pared 8 bases from V and 5 bases from J, leaving 24 bases between. CDR3 length: 16 residues. Looked up from germline, CDR1 is MDHEN and CDR2 is SYDVKM. CDR3 loop: CASPGLPGKWETEAFF. CDR3 DNA: TGTGCCAGCCCCGGGCTCCCAGGGAAGTGGGAAACTGAAGCTTTCTTT.

This chain uses TRBV9 with TRBJ2-3; no definite D call. V was shortened by 6 bases and J by 6 bases, with 17 bases between the two germline ends. The germline V gene encodes CDR1 SGDLS and CDR2 YYNGEE. The CDR3 length is 14 residues. Here the CDR3 reads CASNREGIRDTQYF. The CDR3 DNA reads as TGTGCCAGCAATAGGGAAGGAATTAGGGATACGCAGTATTTT.

This clonotype has at least ten counts. Sequence at one end of the junction differs from germline and may be a read error. The chain is built from TRBV5-1 and TRBJ2-7; 8 bases are a match to TRBD1. This CDR3 region has 14 residues. The V gene's germline CDR1 is SGHRS and CDR2 YFSETQ. The DNA for the CDR3 is TGTGCCAGCAGCTTAGACAGGGGCCGGTACGAGCAGTACTTC. This gives the protein CASSLDRGRYEQYF. The whole variable domain, remainder taken from reference TRBV5-1 and TRBJ2-7, is KAGVTQTPRYLIKTRGQQVTLSCSPISGHRSVSWYQQTPGQGLQFLFEYFSETQRNKGNFPGRFSGRQFSNSRSEMNVSTLELGDSALYLCASSLDRGRYEQYFGPGTRLTVT.